The 6 T cell receptor beta chains reported below all come from one sample, sequenced in a study of blood T cell repertoires in COVID-19 (dated by TCRdb to the early 2020s). The method was the immunoSEQ multiplex PCR assay. TCRdb's version of the immuneACCESS table is confined to in-frame rearrangements and falls short of the full clone set. An unresolved V gene accounts for under half of the shortfall where checked; the remainder is of unknown origin. A total of about 410,000 clones appear in this sample, 70% to 90% of them only once. The ten top clones hold almost 1.5% of the sample. The sequenced sample consisted of peripheral blood. These receptors were obtained from a woman under 40 with active or convalescent COVID-19.

This chain uses TRBV4-1 with TRBJ1-4; 8 bases line up with TRBD1. V lost 3 bases to trimming and J lost 1 base; unmatched junction nucleotides: 7. This CDR3 is built from 17 residues. Germline values: CDR1 MGHRA, CDR2 YSYEKL. CDR3 region: CASSQDPRGRTNEKLFF. CDR3 DNA sequence: TGCGCCAGCAGCCAGGACCCCAGGGGGCGAACTAATGAAAAACTGTTTTTT.

V usage is TRBV7-2 and J usage is TRBJ2-2; tentatively, D is TRBD2 (6 bases). Between the trimmed V and J ends, which lost 1 base and 5 bases, there was a span of 11 bases. There are 15 residues in the CDR3. From germline, CDR1 is SGHTA and CDR2 FQGNSA. CDR3 DNA: TGTGCCAGCAGCTTAGGGAGCGGGTATACCGGGGAGCTGTTTTTT. Residues: CASSLGSGYTGELFF.

The chain is built from TRBV27 and TRBJ2-7; 7 nucleotides match TRBD1. V trimming: 7 bases; J trimming: 6 bases; junction bases outside the gene matches: 6. Germline lookup yields CDR1 MNHEY and CDR2 SMNVEV (reference sequence). This CDR3 comprises 12 residues. DNA for the CDR3: TGTGCCAGCATCCCTCACAGGGGCGAGCAGTACTTC. Its translation: CASIPHRGEQYF.

The rearrangement joins TRBV2 to TRBJ1-2; 7 nucleotides line up with TRBD1. Germline trimming cut 5 bases from V and 2 bases from J; bases unmatched to any gene: 2. CDR3 size: 13 residues. CDR1 is SNHLY and CDR2 is FYNNEI in the germline V gene. DNA of the CDR3: TGTGCCAGCAGTCCGGGACAGAACTATGGCTACACCTTC. It yields the protein CASSPGQNYGYTF.

V gene TRBV3-1 (or the pseudogene TRBV3-2) combines with J gene TRBJ2-1; D may be TRBD2 (5 bases). The ends were cut back, 6 bases at V and 5 bases at J, with 8 bases in the middle. The CDR3 is 12 amino acids. Per germline, CDR1 LGHDT and CDR2 YNNKEL (reference sequence). CDR3 residues: CASSGGNNEQFF. In nucleotides, the CDR3 is TGTGCCAGCAGTGGAGGTAACAATGAGCAGTTCTTC.

The chain has TRBV11-2 and TRBJ2-1, with D possibly matching TRBD2 (6 bases). V dropped 5 bases and J dropped 8 bases, with 22 bases sitting between them. Germline V gene sequence: CDR1 SGHAT, CDR2 FQNNGV. This CDR3 has 16 amino acids. The CDR3 DNA reads TGTGCCAGCAGCCCACTACGACTAGGCTCTAAGTATGAGCAGTTCTTC. It encodes CASSPLRLGSKYEQFF.